The source of this TCR beta chain is a study of T cell responses to AZD1222 COVID-19 vaccine. Here immunoSEQ multiplex PCR was the method, and the copy in TCRdb shows in-frame clones only, minus some. The sample yields some 200,000 clones, around 94% seen once. Trimming took 0 bases from V and 6 from J; bases not matched to a gene: 10. Germline CDR1 and CDR2: LGHNA and YSLEER. The CDR3 sequence is 16 residues long. The clonotype was recovered from an adult who received the MenACWY meningococcal vaccine as a control. The rearrangement uses TRBV4-3 and TRBJ1-2; 7 bases fit TRBD1. The material was peripheral blood, obtained 28 days after the second dose of the MenACWY control vaccine. CDR3: CASSQDGGTVKDGYTF. In DNA form, the CDR3 reads TGCGCCAGCAGCCAAGATGGGGGGACAGTAAAGGATGGCTACACCTTC.